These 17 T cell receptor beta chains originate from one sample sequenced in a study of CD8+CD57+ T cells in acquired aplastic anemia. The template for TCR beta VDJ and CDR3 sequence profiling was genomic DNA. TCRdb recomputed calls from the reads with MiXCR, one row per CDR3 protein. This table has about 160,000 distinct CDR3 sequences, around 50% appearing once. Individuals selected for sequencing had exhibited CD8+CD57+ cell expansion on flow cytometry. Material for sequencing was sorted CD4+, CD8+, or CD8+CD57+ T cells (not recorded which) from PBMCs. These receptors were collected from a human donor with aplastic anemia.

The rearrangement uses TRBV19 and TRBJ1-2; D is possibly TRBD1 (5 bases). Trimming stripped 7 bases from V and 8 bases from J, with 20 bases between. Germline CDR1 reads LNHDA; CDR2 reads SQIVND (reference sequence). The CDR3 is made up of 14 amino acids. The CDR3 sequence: CASNPIGPQGGYTF. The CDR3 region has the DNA TGTGCCAGTAATCCAATCGGCCCCCAGGGCGGCTACACCTTC.

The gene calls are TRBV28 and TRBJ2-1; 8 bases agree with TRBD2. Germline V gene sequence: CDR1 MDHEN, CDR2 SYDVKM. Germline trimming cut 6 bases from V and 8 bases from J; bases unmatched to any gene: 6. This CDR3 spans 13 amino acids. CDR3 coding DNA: TGTGCCAGCAGCCCCGGGGGGGCCGATGAGCAGTTCTTC. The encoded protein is CASSPGGADEQFF.

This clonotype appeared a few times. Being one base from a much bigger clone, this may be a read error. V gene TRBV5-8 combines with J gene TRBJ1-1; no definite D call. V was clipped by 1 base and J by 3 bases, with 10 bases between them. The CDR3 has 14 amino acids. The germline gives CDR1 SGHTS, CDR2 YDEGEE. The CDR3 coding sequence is TGTGCCAGCAGCTTGTGTCTATTGGACACTGAAGCTTTCTTT. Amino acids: CASSLCLLDTEAFF.

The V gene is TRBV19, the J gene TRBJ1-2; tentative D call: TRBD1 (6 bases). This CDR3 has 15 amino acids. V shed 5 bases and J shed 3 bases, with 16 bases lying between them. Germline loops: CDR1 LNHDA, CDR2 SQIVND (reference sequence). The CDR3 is CASSVRTQGYYGYTF. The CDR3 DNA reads TGTGCCAGTAGTGTTCGCACACAGGGATACTATGGCTACACCTTC.

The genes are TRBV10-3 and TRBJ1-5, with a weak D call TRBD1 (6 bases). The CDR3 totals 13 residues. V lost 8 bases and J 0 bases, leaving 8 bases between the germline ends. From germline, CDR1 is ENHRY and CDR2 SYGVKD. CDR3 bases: TGTGCCATCGGCAGGGGTAGCAATCAGCCCCAGCATTTT. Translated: CAIGRGSNQPQHF.

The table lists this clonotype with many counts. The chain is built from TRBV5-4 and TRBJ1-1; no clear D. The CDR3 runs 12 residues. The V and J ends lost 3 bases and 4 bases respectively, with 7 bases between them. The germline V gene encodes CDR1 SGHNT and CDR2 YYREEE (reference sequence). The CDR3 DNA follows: TGTGCCAGCAGCTATGACTCCACTGAAGCTTTCTTT. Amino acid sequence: CASSYDSTEAFF.

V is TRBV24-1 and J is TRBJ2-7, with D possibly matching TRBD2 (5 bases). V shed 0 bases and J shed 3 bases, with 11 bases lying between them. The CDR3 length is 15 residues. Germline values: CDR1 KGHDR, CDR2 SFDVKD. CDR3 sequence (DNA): TGTGCCACCAGTGATTTGCACGGAGGCCGCTACGAGCAGTACTTC. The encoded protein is CATSDLHGGRYEQYF.

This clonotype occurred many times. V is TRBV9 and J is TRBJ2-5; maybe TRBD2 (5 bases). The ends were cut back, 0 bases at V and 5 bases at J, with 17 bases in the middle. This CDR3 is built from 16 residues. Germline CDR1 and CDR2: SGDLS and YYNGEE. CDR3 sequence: CASSVGSENLGETQYF. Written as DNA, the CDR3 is TGTGCCAGCAGCGTAGGTAGCGAGAATCTCGGGGAGACCCAGTACTTC.

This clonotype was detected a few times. CDR3 residues: CASRYSQAVEQYF. CDR3 nucleotides: TGTGCCAGCCGTTACTCCCAGGCGGTCGAGCAGTACTTC. The J gene is TRBJ2-7, the V gene TRBV27; D is unclear. Germline CDR1 is MNHEY and CDR2 is SMNVEV (reference sequence). The V end was cut by 8 bases, the J end by 6 bases, with 17 bases between. The CDR3 spans 13 residues.

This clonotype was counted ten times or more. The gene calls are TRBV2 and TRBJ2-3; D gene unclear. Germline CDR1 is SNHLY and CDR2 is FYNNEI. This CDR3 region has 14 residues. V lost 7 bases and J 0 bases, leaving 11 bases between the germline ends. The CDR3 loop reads CASKARPSTDTQYF. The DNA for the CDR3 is TGTGCCAGCAAGGCGCGACCTAGCACAGATACGCAGTATTTT.

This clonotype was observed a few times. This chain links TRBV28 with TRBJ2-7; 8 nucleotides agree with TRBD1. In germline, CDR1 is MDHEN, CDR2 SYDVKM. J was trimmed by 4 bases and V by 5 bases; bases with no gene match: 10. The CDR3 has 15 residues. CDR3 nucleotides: TGTGCCAGCAGTCCTTCCTTAGACAGGGGTTACGAGCAGTACTTC. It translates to CASSPSLDRGYEQYF.

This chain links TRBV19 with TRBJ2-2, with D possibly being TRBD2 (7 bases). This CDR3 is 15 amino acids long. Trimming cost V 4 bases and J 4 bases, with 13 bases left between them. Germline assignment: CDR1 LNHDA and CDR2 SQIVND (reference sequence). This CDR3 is CASSRGGLVTGELFF. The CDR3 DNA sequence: TGTGCCAGTAGTAGGGGGGGCCTTGTCACCGGGGAGCTGTTTTTT.

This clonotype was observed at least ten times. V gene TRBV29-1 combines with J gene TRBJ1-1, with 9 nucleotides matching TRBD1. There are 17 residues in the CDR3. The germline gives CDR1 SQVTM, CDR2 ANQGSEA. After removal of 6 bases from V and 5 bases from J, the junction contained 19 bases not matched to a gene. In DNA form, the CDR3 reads TGCAGCGTGGAAAAAGGCGGGGACAGGGTAAAAGGGACTGAAGCTTTCTTT. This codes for CSVEKGGDRVKGTEAFF.

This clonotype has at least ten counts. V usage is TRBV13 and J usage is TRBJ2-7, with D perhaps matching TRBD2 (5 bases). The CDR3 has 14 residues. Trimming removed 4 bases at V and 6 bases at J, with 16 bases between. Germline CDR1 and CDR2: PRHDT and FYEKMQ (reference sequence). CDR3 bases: TGTGCCAGCAGCTCCTCCCGGGGTAGTTCCGAGCAGTACTTC. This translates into CASSSSRGSSEQYF.

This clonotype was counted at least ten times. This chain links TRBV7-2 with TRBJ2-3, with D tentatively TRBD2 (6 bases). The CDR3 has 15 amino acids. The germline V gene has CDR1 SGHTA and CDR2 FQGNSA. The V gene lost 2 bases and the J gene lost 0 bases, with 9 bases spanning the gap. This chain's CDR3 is CASSLLALSTDTQYF. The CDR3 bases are TGTGCCAGCAGCTTACTAGCGTTGAGCACAGATACGCAGTATTTT.

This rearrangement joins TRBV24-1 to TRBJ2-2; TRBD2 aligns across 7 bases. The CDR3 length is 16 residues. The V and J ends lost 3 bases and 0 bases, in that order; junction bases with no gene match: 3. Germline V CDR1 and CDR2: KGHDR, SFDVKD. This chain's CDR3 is CATSDSGTTNTGELFF. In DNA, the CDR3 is TGTGCCACCAGTGATAGCGGGACGACGAACACCGGGGAGCTGTTTTTT.

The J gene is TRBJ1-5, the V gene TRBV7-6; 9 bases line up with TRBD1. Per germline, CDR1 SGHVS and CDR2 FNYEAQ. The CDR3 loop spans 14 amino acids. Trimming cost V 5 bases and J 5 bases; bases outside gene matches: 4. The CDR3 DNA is TGTGCCAGCAGCCGTGGGACAGGGCATCAGCCCCAGCATTTT. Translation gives CASSRGTGHQPQHF.